These 21 T cell receptor beta chains were all obtained from the same sample, sequenced in a study of cytomegalovirus exposure and HLA in healthy donors. Amplification used 60 Vbeta primers and 13 Jbeta primers. Generated by immunoSEQ multiplex PCR, the TCRdb table keeps only in-frame clones and is missing some. The table lists over 150,000 clones, around four fifths of them singletons. Specimen: PBMCs. These receptors all stem from a woman in her 50s in good health and CMV-seropositive.

The rearrangement joins TRBV18 to TRBJ2-7; tentatively, D is TRBD1 (5 bases). The CDR3 sequence is 13 residues long. V was trimmed by 3 bases and J by 2 bases, leaving 8 bases between them. CDR1 is KGHSH and CDR2 is LQKENI in the germline V gene. The CDR3 protein is CASSPQGTYEQYF. CDR3 sequence (DNA): TGTGCCAGCTCACCCCAGGGAACCTACGAGCAGTACTTC.

This clone was counted between two and nine times. This chain joins TRBV7-2 and TRBJ2-7; 10 nucleotides match TRBD2. This CDR3 has 15 residues. V trimming: 5 bases; J trimming: 4 bases; junction bases outside the gene matches: 8. The germline gives CDR1 SGHTA, CDR2 FQGNSA. The CDR3: CASSLSGTSVYEQYF. The CDR3 nucleotides are TGTGCCAGCAGCCTGTCCGGGACTAGCGTATACGAGCAGTACTTC.

For the CDR3, the DNA is TGTGCCAGCAGCGTGGTTGGCCAACTCAGGGCGGTTGAGCAGTTCTTC. Amino acids: CASSVVGQLRAVEQFF. The chain has TRBV9 and TRBJ2-1; perhaps TRBD1 as D (5 bases). The ends were cut back, 2 bases at V and 9 bases at J, with 21 bases in the middle. Germline V gene sequence: CDR1 SGDLS, CDR2 YYNGEE. The CDR3 is 16 residues long.

The genes are TRBV7-9 and TRBJ1-4; tentative D call: TRBD1 (6 bases). V was clipped by 5 bases and J by 8 bases, with 15 bases between them. The CDR3 length is 14 residues. The germline V gene encodes CDR1 SEHNR and CDR2 FQNEAQ (reference sequence). CDR3 loop: CASSQGHRREKLFF. The CDR3 DNA reads as TGTGCCAGCAGCCAGGGACACCGGAGGGAAAAACTGTTTTTT.

The rearrangement joins TRBV19 to TRBJ1-2; 9 bases align to TRBD1. The germline CDR1 and CDR2 sequences are LNHDA and SQIVND (reference sequence). The CDR3 consists of 14 residues. J lost 7 bases, V lost 9 bases, and 12 bases had no gene match. The CDR3 DNA reads TGTGCCAGCATTACGACAGGGGGGTCGGGTGGCTACACCTTC. Its protein product is CASITTGGSGGYTF.

As regards this clone: The sample holds other DNA sequences that translate to the same CDR3. This chain connects TRBV7-9 to TRBJ1-3, with D perhaps matching TRBD1 (6 bases). Germline V gene lookup returns CDR1 SEHNR and CDR2 FQNEAQ (reference sequence). This CDR3 region has 16 residues. V shed 5 bases and J shed 0 bases, with 14 bases lying between them. CDR3: CASSLGQPSSGNTIYF. CDR3 nucleotide sequence: TGTGCCAGCAGCCTAGGACAGCCTAGCTCTGGAAACACCATATATTTT.

The CDR3 DNA reads TGTGCCAGCAGCCTGGGACTAGTAAAAGAGACCCAGTACTTC. Amino acid sequence: CASSLGLVKETQYF. The chain combines TRBV7-9 with TRBJ2-5, with 8 positions matching TRBD2. Trimming at V came to 5 bases and at J to 3 bases, leaving 5 bases not matched to a gene. Germline V lookup: CDR1 SEHNR, CDR2 FQNEAQ (reference sequence). This CDR3 comprises 14 residues.

The CDR3 loop reads CASSSRRGTERSGANVLTF. The CDR3, as DNA: TGTGCCAGCAGCTCCCGCCGCGGGACAGAACGCTCTGGGGCCAACGTCCTGACTTTC. V and J are TRBV7-2 and TRBJ2-6; tentatively, D is TRBD1 (7 bases). Germline loops: CDR1 SGHTA, CDR2 FQGNSA. V dropped 4 bases and J dropped 0 bases, with 19 bases sitting between them. The CDR3 consists of 19 residues. Using reference TRBV7-2 and TRBJ2-6 for the parts outside the CDR3, the full variable domain is GAGVSQSPSNKVTEKGKDVELRCDPISGHTALYWYRQSLGQGLEFLIYFQGNSAPDKSGLPSDRFSAERTGGSVSTLTIQRTQQEDSAVYLCASSSRRGTERSGANVLTFGAGSRLTVL.

The table lists this clone with a count of one. The gene calls are TRBV11-2 and TRBJ2-3; 7 nucleotides agree with TRBD1. Germline V gene lookup returns CDR1 SGHAT and CDR2 FQNNGV. This CDR3 is built from 15 residues. V was pared by 8 bases and J by 0 bases, with 8 bases of the junction left unmatched. In DNA form, the CDR3 reads TGTGCCAGCCTTCGCCCAGGGGGAAGCACAGATACGCAGTATTTT. Translating gives CASLRPGGSTDTQYF.

The gene calls are TRBV2 and TRBJ1-2; D may be TRBD1 (5 bases). Trimming left V 4 bases short and J 6 bases short, with 12 bases between. From germline, CDR1 is SNHLY and CDR2 FYNNEI. The CDR3 is made up of 13 amino acids. CDR3 residues: CASSVRGYNGYTF. The CDR3, as DNA: TGTGCCAGCAGTGTGCGGGGGTATAATGGCTACACCTTC. Variable domain in full (rest from reference TRBV2 and TRBJ1-2): EPEVTQTPSHQVTQMGQEVILRCVPISNHLYFYWYRQILGQKVEFLVSFYNNEISEKSEIFDDQFSVERPDGSNFTLKIRSTKLEDSAMYFCASSVRGYNGYTFGSGTRLTVV.

J is TRBJ2-7 and V is TRBV9; 8 positions match TRBD1. Trimming at V came to 3 bases and at J to 5 bases, leaving 10 bases not matched to a gene. The CDR3 consists of 15 residues. Germline CDR1 SGDLS, CDR2 YYNGEE. This chain's CDR3 is CASSEHRGMVDEQYF. The CDR3 DNA sequence: TGTGCCAGCAGCGAACACAGGGGGATGGTTGACGAGCAGTACTTC.

The chain combines TRBV7-9 with TRBJ2-1; D remains ambiguous. CDR1 is SEHNR, CDR2 FQNEAQ, per germline (reference sequence). Trimming removed 8 bases from V and 4 bases from J, with 12 bases in between. The CDR3 runs to 13 residues. The CDR3 nucleotides are TGTGCCAGCGGTCACCTGAGATACAATGAGCAGTTCTTC. This gives the protein CASGHLRYNEQFF.

The V and J genes are TRBV27 and TRBJ2-7, with D possibly being TRBD2 (6 bases). CDR3 length equals 12 residues. V lost 5 bases, J lost 7 bases, and 12 bases lay in between. CDR1 and CDR2 from the germline V gene are MNHEY and SMNVEV (reference sequence). CDR3 protein: CASSPVGGEQYF. The CDR3 coding sequence is TGTGCCAGCAGTCCGGTCGGGGGTGAGCAGTACTTC.

V and J are TRBV5-4 and TRBJ2-5; TRBD1 matches at 9 bases. J was trimmed by 5 bases and V by 2 bases; bases with no gene match: 4. This CDR3 is built from 14 residues. Germline values: CDR1 SGHNT, CDR2 YYREEE (reference sequence). CDR3 region: CASSFGTGTETQYF. In DNA form, the CDR3 reads TGTGCCAGCAGCTTTGGGACAGGGACCGAGACCCAGTACTTC. Looking up the rest from reference TRBV5-4 and TRBJ2-5 gives the full variable domain: ETGVTQSPTHLIKTRGQQVTLRCSSQSGHNTVSWYQQALGQGPQFIFQYYREEENGRGNFPPRFSGLQFPNYSSELNVNALELDDSALYLCASSFGTGTETQYFGPGTRLLVL.

This clone has only one observation. The V call is TRBV5-6, the J call TRBJ2-3, with D possibly matching TRBD1 (6 bases). V lost 2 bases and J lost 6, with 16 bases in between. The CDR3 is 15 residues long. From germline, CDR1 is SGHDT and CDR2 YYEEEE. The CDR3 reads CASSFETGLGDTQYF. For the CDR3, the DNA is TGTGCCAGCAGCTTCGAAACAGGGCTTGGGGATACGCAGTATTTT.

The chain joins TRBV6-5 to TRBJ1-4, with TRBD1 matching over 8 bases. The CDR3 runs 15 residues. Germline CDR1 reads MNHEY; CDR2 reads SVGAGI. The trim removed 6 bases at V and 4 bases at J, leaving 7 bases unmatched. The CDR3 is CASRRQGMVNEKLFF. The CDR3 DNA sequence: TGTGCCAGCAGAAGACAGGGGATGGTTAATGAAAAACTGTTTTTT.

The V and J genes are TRBV2 and TRBJ2-2; D not resolved. The germline V gene has CDR1 SNHLY and CDR2 FYNNEI. The CDR3 contains 12 residues. Trimming removed 5 bases from V and 6 bases from J, with 7 bases in between. CDR3 amino acids: CASSLRSGELFF. The DNA of the CDR3 is TGTGCCAGCAGTCTACGATCCGGGGAGCTGTTTTTT.

The rearrangement joins TRBV7-2 to TRBJ1-2; the D is unclear. Trimming removed 5 bases from V and 1 base from J, with 14 bases in between. In germline, CDR1 is SGHTA, CDR2 FQGNSA. The CDR3 has 15 residues. In DNA, the CDR3 is TGTGCCAGCAGCCCTACTAGTGGCAGTAACTATGGCTACACCTTC. It is translated as CASSPTSGSNYGYTF.

As concerns this clone: The sample has other DNA sequences that encode this CDR3 too. V is TRBV5-1 and J is TRBJ2-5, with TRBD1 matching 8 bases. Unmatched junction bases numbered 4, after V lost 4 bases and J lost 2 bases. CDR3 length equals 14 residues. The V gene's germline CDR1 is SGHRS and CDR2 YFSETQ. In DNA form, the CDR3 reads TGCGCCAGCAGCACTGGACAGGGTCAAGAGACCCAGTACTTC. Protein: CASSTGQGQETQYF.

The rearrangement uses TRBV2 and TRBJ1-2, with no clear D. Trimming shortened V by 5 bases and J by 2 bases, and 12 bases separated the two germline ends. CDR1 and CDR2 from the germline V gene are SNHLY and FYNNEI. The CDR3 covers 14 residues. The CDR3 bases are TGTGCCAGCAGTATCCCTGACACAAACTATGGCTACACCTTC. Protein sequence: CASSIPDTNYGYTF. Combining the CDR3 with reference TRBV2 and TRBJ1-2 gives the whole variable domain EPEVTQTPSHQVTQMGQEVILRCVPISNHLYFYWYRQILGQKVEFLVSFYNNEISEKSEIFDDQFSVERPDGSNFTLKIRSTKLEDSAMYFCASSIPDTNYGYTFGSGTRLTVV.

This sequence joins TRBV6-1 and TRBJ2-6; tentatively, D is TRBD1 (5 bases). V was cut by 7 bases and J by 0 bases, with 7 bases left in between. Germline CDR1 is MNHNS and CDR2 is SASEGT. There are 14 residues in the CDR3. As DNA, the CDR3 is TGTGCCAGCATACAGGCCTCTGGGGCCAACGTCCTGACTTTC. It specifies CASIQASGANVLTF.